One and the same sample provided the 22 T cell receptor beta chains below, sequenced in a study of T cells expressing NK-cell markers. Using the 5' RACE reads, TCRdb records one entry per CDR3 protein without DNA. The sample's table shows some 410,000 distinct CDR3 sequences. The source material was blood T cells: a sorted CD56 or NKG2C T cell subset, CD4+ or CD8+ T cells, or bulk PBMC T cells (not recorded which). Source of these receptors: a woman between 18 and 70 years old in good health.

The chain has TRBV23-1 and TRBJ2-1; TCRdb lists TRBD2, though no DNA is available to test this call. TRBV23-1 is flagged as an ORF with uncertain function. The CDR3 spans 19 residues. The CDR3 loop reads CASSQSRTSGSSSYNEQFF.

The CDR3 sequence: CASSPTGGLPQHF. The gene calls are TRBV6-2 or TRBV6-3 and TRBJ1-5; TCRdb indicates TRBD1, and absent DNA this call remains unverified. The CDR3 totals 13 residues. Per the germline V gene, CDR1 is MNHEY and CDR2 is SVGEGT.

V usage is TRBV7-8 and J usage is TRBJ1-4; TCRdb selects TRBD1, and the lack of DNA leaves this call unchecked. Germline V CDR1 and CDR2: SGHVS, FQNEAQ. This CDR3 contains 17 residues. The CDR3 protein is CASSPQGGGIYSEKLFF.

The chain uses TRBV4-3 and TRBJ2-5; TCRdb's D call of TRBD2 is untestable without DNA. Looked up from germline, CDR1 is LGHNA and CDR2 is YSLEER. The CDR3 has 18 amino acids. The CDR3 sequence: CASSQPRRDRDFQETQYF.

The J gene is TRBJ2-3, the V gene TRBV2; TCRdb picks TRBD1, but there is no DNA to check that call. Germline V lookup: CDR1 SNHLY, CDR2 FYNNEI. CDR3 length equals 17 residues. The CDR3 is CASSPSPGRVGTDTQYF. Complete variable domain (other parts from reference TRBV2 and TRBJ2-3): EPEVTQTPSHQVTQMGQEVILRCVPISNHLYFYWYRQILGQKVEFLVSFYNNEISEKSEIFDDQFSVERPDGSNFTLKIRSTKLEDSAMYFCASSPSPGRVGTDTQYFGPGTRLTVL.

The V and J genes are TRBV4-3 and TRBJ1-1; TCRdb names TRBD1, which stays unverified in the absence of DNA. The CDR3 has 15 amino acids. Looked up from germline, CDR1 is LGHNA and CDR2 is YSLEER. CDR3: CASSQRGGMNTEAFF.

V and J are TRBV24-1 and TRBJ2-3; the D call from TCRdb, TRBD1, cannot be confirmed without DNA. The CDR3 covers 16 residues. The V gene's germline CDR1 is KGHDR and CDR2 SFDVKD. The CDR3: CATSDTRGGSTDTQYF.

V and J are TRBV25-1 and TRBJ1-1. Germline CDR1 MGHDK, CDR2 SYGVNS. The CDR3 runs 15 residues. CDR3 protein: CASSSQTRGGTEAFF.

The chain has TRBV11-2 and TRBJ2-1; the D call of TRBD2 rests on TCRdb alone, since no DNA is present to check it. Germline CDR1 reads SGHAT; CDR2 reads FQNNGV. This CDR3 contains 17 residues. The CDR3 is CASSLDIGRGVLGEQFF.

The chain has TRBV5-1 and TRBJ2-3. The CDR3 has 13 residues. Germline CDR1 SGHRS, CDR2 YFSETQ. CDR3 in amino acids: CASNKAYTDTQYF.

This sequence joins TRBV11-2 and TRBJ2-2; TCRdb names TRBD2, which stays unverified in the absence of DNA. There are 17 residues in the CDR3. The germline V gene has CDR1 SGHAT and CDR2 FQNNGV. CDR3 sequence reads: CASSPPGTSGGTGELFF.

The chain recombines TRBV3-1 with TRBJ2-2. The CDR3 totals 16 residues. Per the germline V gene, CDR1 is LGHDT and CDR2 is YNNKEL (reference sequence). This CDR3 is CASSQDWGSSVGELFF.

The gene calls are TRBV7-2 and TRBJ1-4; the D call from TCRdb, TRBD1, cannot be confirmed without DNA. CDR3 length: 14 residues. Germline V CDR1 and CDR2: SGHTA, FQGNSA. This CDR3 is CASSPDRGNEKLFF.

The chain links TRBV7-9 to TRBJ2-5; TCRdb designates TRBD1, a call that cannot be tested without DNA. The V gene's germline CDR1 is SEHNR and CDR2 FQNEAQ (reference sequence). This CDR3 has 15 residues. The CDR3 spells CASSLEGTGQETQYF. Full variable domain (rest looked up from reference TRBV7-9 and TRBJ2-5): DTGVSQNPRHKITKRGQNVTFRCDPISEHNRLYWYRQTLGQGPEFLTYFQNEAQLEKSRLLSDRFSAERPKGSFSTLEIQRTEQGDSAMYLCASSLEGTGQETQYFGPGTRLLVL.

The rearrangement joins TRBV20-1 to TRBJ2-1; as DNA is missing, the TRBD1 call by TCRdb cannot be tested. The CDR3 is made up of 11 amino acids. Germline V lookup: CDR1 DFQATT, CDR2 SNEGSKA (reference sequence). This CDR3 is CSARGHNEQFF.

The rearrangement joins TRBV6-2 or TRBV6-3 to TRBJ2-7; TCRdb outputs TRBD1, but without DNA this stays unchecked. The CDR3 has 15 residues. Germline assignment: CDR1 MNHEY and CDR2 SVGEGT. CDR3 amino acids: CASSSGTGGYYEQYF.

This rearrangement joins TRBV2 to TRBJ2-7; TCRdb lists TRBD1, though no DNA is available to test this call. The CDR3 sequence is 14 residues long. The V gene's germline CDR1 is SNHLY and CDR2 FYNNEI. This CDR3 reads CASSDHSGPGEQYF.

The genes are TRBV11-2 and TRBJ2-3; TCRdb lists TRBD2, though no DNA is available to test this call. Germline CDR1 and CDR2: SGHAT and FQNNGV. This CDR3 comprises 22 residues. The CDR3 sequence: CASSLDVRGLGSGSTSTDTQYF.

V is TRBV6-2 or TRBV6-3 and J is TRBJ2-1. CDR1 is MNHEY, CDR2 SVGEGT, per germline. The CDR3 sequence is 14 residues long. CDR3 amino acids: CASTDGASYNEQFF.

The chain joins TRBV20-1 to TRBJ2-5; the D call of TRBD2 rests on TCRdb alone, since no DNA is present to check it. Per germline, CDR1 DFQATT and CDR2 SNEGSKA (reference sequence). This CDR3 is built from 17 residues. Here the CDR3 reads CSASVKDSGLAGETQYF.

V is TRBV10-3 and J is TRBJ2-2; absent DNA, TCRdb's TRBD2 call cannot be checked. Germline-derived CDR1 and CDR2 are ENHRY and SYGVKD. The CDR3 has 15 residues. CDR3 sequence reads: CAISEPSGGIGELFF.

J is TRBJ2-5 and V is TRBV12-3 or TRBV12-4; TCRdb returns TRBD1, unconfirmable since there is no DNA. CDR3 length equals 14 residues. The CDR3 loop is CASKRAGTQETQYF.